This TCR beta chain was sequenced in a study of response to subunit inactivated influenza vaccine. Study-wide results and limits: Few additional T cells are recruited per seasonal influenza vaccination, authors suggested.

Germline assignment: CDR1 SGHNT and CDR2 YYREEE (reference sequence). The CDR3 has 15 amino acids. With 2 bases removed from V and 0 bases from J, the gap between germline ends came to 12 bases. TCRdb called the RT-PCR reads again in MiXCR, with one record for every CDR3 protein. The profile shows about half a million distinct CDR3 sequences, about 25% of them singletons. This clonotype was seen only a few times. Its antigen is not identified. The sample in question was CD4+ T cells sorted from PBMCs, obtained around 5 days after vaccination. The chain links TRBV5-4 to TRBJ2-7; D assignment may be TRBD1 or TRBD2 (5 bases each). The TCR sequence derives from a man aged 50-60 years who received an inactivated influenza vaccine. CDR3 loop: CASSFGDESSYEQYF. In DNA form, the CDR3 reads TGTGCCAGCAGCTTTGGGGACGAAAGCTCCTACGAGCAGTACTTC.